One and the same sample provided the 26 T cell receptor beta chains below, sequenced in a study of cytomegalovirus exposure and HLA in healthy donors. PCR amplification relied on 60 Vbeta primers (plus 13 Jbeta primers). The assay was immunoSEQ multiplex PCR, and TCRdb's table has in-frame clones only and misses some. The table lists 100,000 to 150,000 clones, about a sixth of them singletons. The sequencing sample was made of PBMCs. All receptors come from a female donor in good health and CMV-seropositive.

The chain recombines TRBV27 with TRBJ1-1, with a weak D call TRBD1 (6 bases). The V end was cut by 7 bases, the J end by 4 bases, with 16 bases between. Germline V gives CDR1 MNHEY, CDR2 SMNVEV (reference sequence). The CDR3 is made up of 14 amino acids. CDR3 amino acids: CASMWAGVGTEAFF. The CDR3, as DNA: TGTGCCAGCATGTGGGCAGGGGTGGGCACTGAAGCTTTCTTT.

This clone was observed a few times. The J gene is TRBJ1-1, the V gene TRBV18, with D possibly matching TRBD1 (5 bases). V lost 4 bases, J lost 1 base, and 7 bases lay in between. The CDR3 consists of 13 residues. CDR1 KGHSH and CDR2 LQKENI come from the germline V gene. CDR3 amino acids: CASSLGRNTEAFF. The CDR3 DNA sequence: TGTGCCAGCTCACTGGGGCGGAACACTGAAGCTTTCTTT.

The chain is built from TRBV21-1 and TRBJ2-4; TRBD1 is the table's D call and was not checked against the DNA. TRBV21-1 is marked as a pseudogene. The CDR3 length is 20 residues. Here the CDR3 reads CASSLRSDIPGHLAKNIQYF. CDR3 sequence (DNA): TGTGCCAGCAGCTTGCGAAGCGATATACCGGGACACTTAGCCAAAAACATTCAGTACTTC.

This chain links TRBV5-6 with TRBJ2-7, with TRBD1 matching 7 bases. Germline loops: CDR1 SGHDT, CDR2 YYEEEE. V dropped 4 bases and J dropped 4; count of bases not matched to a gene: 20. CDR3 length: 18 amino acids. CDR3 nucleotides: TGTGCCAGCAGCGTACCGGGACAGCTCCATGGGCGCCCTTACGAGCAGTACTTC. Its protein product is CASSVPGQLHGRPYEQYF.

The V gene is TRBV5-1, the J gene TRBJ1-5; D might be TRBD1 (6 bases). The CDR3 consists of 15 residues. Per the germline V gene, CDR1 is SGHRS and CDR2 is YFSETQ. V lost 0 bases and J 2 bases, leaving 9 bases between the germline ends. Here the CDR3 reads CASSLVGGRNQPQHF. The CDR3 DNA sequence: TGCGCCAGCAGCTTGGTGGGGGGGCGCAATCAGCCCCAGCATTTT.

The J gene is TRBJ2-3, the V gene TRBV4-1; 9 nucleotides agree with TRBD2. Germline lookup yields CDR1 MGHRA and CDR2 YSYEKL. The V segment lost 1 base and the J segment 6 bases; nucleotides outside the gene matches: 8. The CDR3 spans 16 residues. CDR3 protein: CASSQAPSGTRDTQYF. In DNA, the CDR3 is TGCGCCAGCAGCCAAGCTCCTAGCGGGACCCGGGATACGCAGTATTTT.

This clone was seen only a few times. J is TRBJ1-6 and V is TRBV30; D unclear. Deletions cut 7 bases from V and 7 bases from J, with 14 bases between. Germline values: CDR1 GTSNPN, CDR2 SVGIG (reference sequence). The length of the CDR3 is 13 residues. CDR3 DNA sequence: TGTGCCTCCTCTCCCGGGAGCAATTCACCCCTCCACTTT. This gives the protein CASSPGSNSPLHF.

The J gene is TRBJ2-2, the V gene TRBV5-4; D unclear. The CDR3 contains 17 residues. Between the trimmed V and J ends, which lost 0 bases and 5 bases, there was a span of 17 bases. Germline V CDR1 and CDR2: SGHNT, YYREEE (reference sequence). This CDR3 is CASSLARGPIGTGELFF. DNA of the CDR3: TGTGCCAGCAGCTTGGCCCGCGGTCCAATCGGGACCGGGGAGCTGTTTTTT.

This chain uses TRBV5-6 with TRBJ2-7, with TRBD1 as a possible D gene (6 bases). Germline lookup yields CDR1 SGHDT and CDR2 YYEEEE. With 4 bases removed from V and 3 bases from J, the gap between germline ends came to 14 bases. There are 14 residues in the CDR3. CDR3 amino acids: CASSVRDTLYEQYF. Written as DNA, the CDR3 is TGTGCCAGCAGCGTCCGGGACACCCTCTACGAGCAGTACTTC.

V usage is TRBV30 and J usage is TRBJ2-3, with 14 bases identical to TRBD2. The germline V gene has CDR1 GTSNPN and CDR2 SVGIG (reference sequence). The CDR3 is made up of 13 amino acids. Trimming took 8 bases from V and 4 from J; bases not matched to a gene: 2. CDR3 nucleotide sequence: TGTGCCCGGACTAGCGGGGGGTCAGATACGCAGTATTTT. It translates to CARTSGGSDTQYF.

This clone was recorded a few times. This sequence joins TRBV5-1 and TRBJ2-1; TRBD1 aligns across 8 bases. CDR3 length equals 15 residues. Trimming took 0 bases from V and 4 from J; bases not matched to a gene: 3. The germline gives CDR1 SGHRS, CDR2 YFSETQ. The CDR3 DNA reads TGCGCCAGCAGCTTGGGACAGGGGTCTTACAATGAGCAGTTCTTC. Amino acids: CASSLGQGSYNEQFF.

The V call is TRBV6-6, the J call TRBJ1-5; a weak D match, TRBD1 (5 bases). Germline CDR1 MNHNY, CDR2 SVGAGI (reference sequence). This CDR3 is built from 14 residues. V lost 3 bases to trimming and J lost 6 bases, with 12 bases between them. In nucleotides, the CDR3 is TGTGCCAGCAGTTATACGGGGGGAACTCAGCCCCAGCATTTT. It encodes CASSYTGGTQPQHF.

The chain employs TRBV19 and TRBJ1-5; D is unresolved. The CDR3 contains 14 residues. With 5 bases removed from V and 0 bases from J, the gap between germline ends came to 8 bases. Germline V CDR1 and CDR2: LNHDA, SQIVND (reference sequence). CDR3 sequence reads: CASSRSDSNQPQHF. CDR3 nucleotide sequence: TGTGCCAGTAGTCGATCAGATAGCAATCAGCCCCAGCATTTT.

This sequence joins TRBV19 and TRBJ2-3, with 11 bases lining up with TRBD2. J gave up 2 bases and V 11 bases, and 9 bases lay outside the gene matches. In germline, CDR1 is LNHDA, CDR2 SQIVND (reference sequence). This CDR3 spans 15 amino acids. The chain's CDR3 is CAASSLAGVTDTQYF. CDR3 nucleotide sequence: TGTGCCGCCAGCTCACTAGCGGGAGTCACAGATACGCAGTATTTT.

This clone has just a few counts. This chain links TRBV4-3 with TRBJ2-5; 7 bases agree with TRBD2. Germline lookup yields CDR1 LGHNA and CDR2 YSLEER. Germline trimming cut 0 bases from V and 0 bases from J; bases unmatched to any gene: 13. The CDR3 extends over 19 amino acids. The CDR3 DNA sequence: TGCGCCAGCAGCCAAGATGGTCTGAGGCGGGAGTGGTACCAAGAGACCCAGTACTTC. It specifies CASSQDGLRREWYQETQYF.

This clone occurred a few times. Relative to the germline gene, one junction end is altered; a read error may explain this. The chain combines TRBV4-3 with TRBJ2-3; 11 bases are shared with TRBD2. Germline CDR1 and CDR2: LGHNA and YSLEER. The CDR3 is made up of 17 amino acids. The CDR3 is CASSQAGTSGSTYTQYF. The CDR3 coding sequence is TGCGCCAGCAGCCAAGCCGGGACTAGCGGAAGCACATATACGCAGTATTTT.

This clone was detected only a few times. This rearrangement joins TRBV6-1 to TRBJ1-2; a weak D match, TRBD1 (6 bases). The CDR3 runs 14 residues. The V end lost 11 bases, the J end lost 8 bases, and 24 bases lay between the germline ends. Germline V gives CDR1 MNHNS, CDR2 SASEGT. CDR3 region: CAGGPGHPSGGYTF. CDR3 DNA: TGTGCCGGGGGCCCGGGACACCCTTCGGGGGGCTACACCTTC.

This clone was counted between two and nine times. CDR3 sequence reads: CASSLEYGVRPGNTIYF. The CDR3 nucleotides read TGTGCCAGCAGCTTAGAATATGGAGTTAGGCCTGGAAACACCATATATTTT. The V call is TRBV11-2, the J call TRBJ1-3; no definite D call. The CDR3 totals 17 residues. The V gene's germline CDR1 is SGHAT and CDR2 FQNNGV. Between the trimmed V and J ends, which lost 0 bases and 2 bases, there was a span of 14 bases.

This clone was seen a handful of times. J is TRBJ2-5 and V is TRBV5-1, with TRBD2 matching over 12 bases. The CDR3 covers 15 residues. The V gene end was trimmed by 4 bases and the J gene end by 5 bases; junction bases not matched to a gene: 6. CDR1 and CDR2 (germline): SGHRS, YFSETQ. In nucleotides, the CDR3 is TGCGCCAGCAGCACGGGACTAGCGGGTTCGGAGACCCAGTACTTC. This translates into CASSTGLAGSETQYF.

The gene calls are TRBV7-3 and TRBJ1-2, with a tentative D call TRBD1 (5 bases). V was clipped by 2 bases and J by 6 bases, with 16 bases between them. Germline-derived CDR1 and CDR2 are SGHTA and FQGTGA. The CDR3 runs to 15 residues. In DNA form, the CDR3 reads TGTGCCAGCAGCTTATCGGGCAGGGAGGAGAATGGCTACACCTTC. Translating it yields CASSLSGREENGYTF.

This chain links TRBV21-1 with TRBJ2-3; the D call in the table, TRBD2, was not verified against the DNA. TRBV21-1 is a pseudogene. The CDR3 is 14 amino acids. The CDR3 nucleotides read TGTGCCAGACCTCTAGCGGGGGGGACCAATACGCAGTATTTT. Translating it yields CARPLAGGTNTQYF.

The chain combines TRBV6-1 with TRBJ2-7, with 7 bases identical to TRBD1. The CDR3 has 15 residues. The ends lost 4 bases at V and 3 bases at J; junction bases unmatched: 9. Germline assignment: CDR1 MNHNS and CDR2 SASEGT. As DNA, the CDR3 is TGTGCCAGCAGTGGGGCCGGGACAGCTTACTACGAGCAGTACTTC. Protein product: CASSGAGTAYYEQYF.

A few counts support this clone. This chain connects TRBV30 to TRBJ1-4; a possible D gene is TRBD1 (5 bases). The germline V gene encodes CDR1 GTSNPN and CDR2 SVGIG (reference sequence). CDR3 length: 14 amino acids. Trimming stripped 0 bases from V and 5 bases from J, with 10 bases between. The CDR3 coding sequence is TGTGCCTGGAGTGTGCCAGGGATCAATGAAAAACTGTTTTTT. Protein sequence: CAWSVPGINEKLFF.

This clone was detected a few times. The chain is built from TRBV15 and TRBJ2-5, with D possibly TRBD2 on 6 matching bases. V was cut by 1 base and J by 5 bases, with 11 bases left in between. The CDR3 totals 14 residues. Germline-derived CDR1 and CDR2 are LNHNV and YYDKDF (reference sequence). In DNA form, the CDR3 reads TGTGCCACCAGCAGAGCATTGGCGGGGGAGACCCAGTACTTC. It is translated as CATSRALAGETQYF. Together with reference TRBV15 and TRBJ2-5, the CDR3 gives the full variable domain: DAMVIQNPRYQVTQFGKPVTLSCSQTLNHNVMYWYQQKSSQAPKLLFHYYDKDFNNEADTPDNFQSRRPNTSFCFLDIRSPGLGDTAMYLCATSRALAGETQYFGPGTRLLVL.

The genes are TRBV28 and TRBJ1-4; the D gene is possibly TRBD1 (6 bases). Germline CDR1 is MDHEN and CDR2 is SYDVKM. Trimming shortened V by 7 bases and J by 5 bases, and 17 bases separated the two germline ends. This CDR3 is built from 15 residues. CDR3 sequence: CASNSGEGENEKLFF. CDR3 nucleotide sequence: TGTGCCAGCAATTCCGGGGAGGGGGAAAATGAAAAACTGTTTTTT.

This clone was detected only a few times. The chain uses TRBV27 and TRBJ2-2; the D gene is possibly TRBD2 (6 bases). This CDR3 has 15 amino acids. The V gene's germline CDR1 is MNHEY and CDR2 SMNVEV (reference sequence). Trimming removed 6 bases from V and 3 bases from J, with 14 bases in between. The CDR3 DNA follows: TGTGCCAGCAGCCAGGGCGGGGTGTACACCGGGGAGCTGTTTTTT. Amino acids: CASSQGGVYTGELFF.